Listed below are T cell receptor beta chains from one sample, sequenced in a study of T cell responses to AZD1222 COVID-19 vaccine. The data were produced by immunoSEQ multiplex PCR, yet TCRdb's version contains in-frame clones alone and is incomplete. The table has about 210,000 clones, 85% to 95% seen once. Sequenced material: peripheral blood, taken on day 0 of AZD1222 vaccination. The receptors shown here come from an adult in good health. Each CDR3 is given with its conserved first and last residue. The D gene is left open where the match is weak. The size of a clone is reported for some rows only, either as once, few or many, or as a class for expanded clones.

J gene | V gene | CDR3 length | D gene | clone size | CDR3 protein | CDR3 DNA
TRBJ1-6 | TRBV6-5 | 16 | . | . | CASSYYQGRDNSPLHF | TGTGCCAGCAGTTACTACCAGGGCCGGGATAATTCACCCCTCCACTTT
TRBJ1-1 | TRBV6-5 | 12 | . | . | CASSPHRVAAFF | TGTGCCAGCAGTCCCCACAGGGTGGCAGCTTTCTTT
TRBJ1-3 | TRBV3-1/TRBV3-2 | 15 | . | . | CASSQEGIAGNTIYF | TGTGCCAGCAGCCAAGAAGGTATAGCTGGAAACACCATATATTTT
TRBJ1-2 | TRBV12-3/TRBV12-4 | 13 | TRBD1 | . | CASSFRTGNGYTF | TGTGCCAGCAGTTTCCGGACAGGGAATGGCTACACCTTC
TRBJ2-7 | TRBV11-2 | 14 | . | . | CASSLSRTAYEQYF | TGTGCCAGCAGCTTATCAAGGACAGCCTACGAGCAGTACTTC
TRBJ2-3 | TRBV5-1 | 14 | TRBD1 | . | CASSTGQGTDTQYF | TGCGCCAGCAGCACGGGACAGGGGACAGATACGCAGTATTTT
TRBJ1-6 | TRBV27 | 14 | TRBD1 | . | CASSSGQGASPLHF | TGTGCCAGCAGTTCTGGACAGGGGGCTTCACCCCTCCACTTT
TRBJ1-5 | TRBV12-3/TRBV12-4 | 13 | . | . | CASSGGGNQPQHF | TGTGCCAGCAGTGGAGGGGGGAATCAGCCCCAGCATTTT
TRBJ1-2 | TRBV5-1 | 15 | . | . | CASSLEGTTYYGYTF | TGCGCCAGCAGCTTGGAGGGGACAACATACTATGGCTACACCTTC
TRBJ1-1 | TRBV27 | 12 | . | . | CASRLGNTAAFF | TGTGCCAGCAGGCTGGGTAACACTGCAGCTTTCTTT
TRBJ1-4 | TRBV18 | 15 | . | . | CASSPLQGESEKLFF | TGTGCCAGCTCACCTCTACAGGGAGAAAGTGAAAAACTGTTTTTT
TRBJ2-5 | TRBV7-3 | 14 | . | . | CASSLAGEQETQYF | TGTGCCAGCAGCTTAGCGGGCGAACAAGAGACCCAGTACTTC
TRBJ2-7 | TRBV11-3 | 16 | . | . | CASSLGTGTDTYEQYF | TGTGCCAGCAGCTTGGGTACCGGGACCGATACCTACGAGCAGTACTTC
TRBJ1-1 | TRBV27 | 15 | . | . | CASSSVWGVATEAFF | TGTGCCAGCAGTTCCGTTTGGGGGGTCGCGACTGAAGCTTTCTTT
TRBJ1-2 | TRBV10-3 | 12 | . | . | CAISDREGGYTF | TGTGCCATCAGTGACAGGGAAGGTGGCTACACCTTC
TRBJ1-3 | TRBV6-5 | 16 | . | . | CASSYGGISSGNTIYF | TGTGCCAGCAGTTACGGGGGGATTAGCTCTGGAAACACCATATATTTT
TRBJ2-2 | TRBV5-1 | 16 | . | . | CASSLRRNPNTGELFF | TGCGCCAGCAGCTTACGCAGGAACCCGAACACCGGGGAGCTGTTTTTT
TRBJ2-1 | TRBV7-3 | 14 | . | . | CASSLGGAGNEQFF | TGTGCCAGCAGCTTAGGTGGGGCAGGGAATGAGCAGTTCTTC
TRBJ1-5 | TRBV19 | 15 | TRBD1 | once | CASSTGQAFNQPQHF | TGTGCCAGTAGTACGGGACAGGCTTTCAATCAGCCCCAGCATTTT
TRBJ1-4 | TRBV6-4 | 16 | . | . | CASSDSMGPTNEKLFF | TGTGCCAGCAGTGACTCAATGGGTCCAACTAATGAAAAACTGTTTTTT
TRBJ1-2 | TRBV6-5 | 14 | TRBD1 | . | CASSTGTGGYGYTF | TGTGCCAGCAGTACCGGGACAGGAGGCTATGGCTACACCTTC
TRBJ2-5 | TRBV6-2/TRBV6-3 | 17 | . | . | CASSYSHRVTLQETQYF | TGTGCCAGCAGTTACTCTCACAGGGTAACTCTCCAAGAGACCCAGTACTTC
TRBJ1-2 | TRBV7-8 | 17 | . | . | CASSLPGSLDLNYGYTF | TGTGCCAGCAGCCTTCCGGGGTCGTTGGACCTTAACTATGGCTACACCTTC
TRBJ1-2 | TRBV2 | 16 | . | . | CASSDQIPREPYGYTF | TGTGCCAGCAGTGACCAAATTCCCCGGGAGCCCTATGGCTACACCTTC
TRBJ2-7 | TRBV3-1/TRBV3-2 | 14 | TRBD2 | . | CASRSPGGSYEQYF | TGTGCCAGCAGGAGCCCGGGGGGGTCCTACGAGCAGTACTTC
TRBJ1-6 | TRBV30 | 19 | . | . | CAWTLRGGPGSSYNSPLHF | TGTGCCTGGACCCTTAGGGGGGGCCCCGGGAGCTCCTATAATTCACCCCTCCACTTT
TRBJ1-3 | TRBV4-2 | 14 | . | . | CASSPGGAGNTIYF | TGTGCCAGCAGCCCCGGGGGGGCTGGAAACACCATATATTTT
TRBJ2-3 | TRBV6-5 | 15 | . | . | CASTRQGGSTDTQYF | TGTGCCAGCACCAGACAGGGAGGGAGCACAGATACGCAGTATTTT
TRBJ1-6 | TRBV27 | 14 | . | . | CASNPGRSNSPLHF | TGTGCCAGCAACCCGGGACGGTCGAATTCACCCCTCCACTTT
TRBJ1-2 | TRBV28 | 13 | . | . | CASGLWGGYGYTF | TGTGCCAGCGGCTTGTGGGGCGGCTATGGCTACACCTTC
TRBJ2-7 | TRBV28 | 13 | . | . | CASRGQGYYEQYF | TGTGCCAGCAGGGGGCAGGGGTACTACGAGCAGTACTTC
TRBJ2-7 | TRBV6-2/TRBV6-3 | 17 | TRBD2 | . | CASSYRLRLAGVYEQYF | TGTGCCAGCAGTTACCGGCTAAGACTAGCGGGGGTTTACGAGCAGTACTTC
TRBJ2-7 | TRBV20-1 | 11 | . | . | CSAGGIREQYF | TGCAGTGCTGGAGGGATTCGCGAGCAGTACTTC
TRBJ2-5 | TRBV5-4 | 13 | . | . | CASSGDLFETQYF | TGTGCCAGCAGCGGGGATCTCTTTGAGACCCAGTACTTC
TRBJ1-5 | TRBV10-3 | 12 | . | . | CAISDGNQPQHF | TGTGCCATCAGTGATGGCAATCAGCCCCAGCATTTT
TRBJ1-5 | TRBV2 | 13 | . | once | CASKPGGRQPQHF | TGTGCCAGCAAACCAGGCGGTAGACAGCCCCAGCATTTT
TRBJ2-1 | TRBV10-1 | 12 | . | . | CASSEKTCEQFF | TGCGCCAGCAGTGAGAAAACGTGTGAGCAGTTCTTC
TRBJ1-2 | TRBV6-1 | 14 | . | . | CASSEMRTAWGYTF | TGTGCCAGCAGTGAAATGAGGACAGCGTGGGGCTACACCTTC
TRBJ2-1 | TRBV21-1 | 15 | . | . | CASSKVCPSYNEQFF | TGTGCCAGCAGCAAAGTTTGCCCCTCCTACAATGAGCAGTTCTTC
TRBJ2-3 | TRBV12-5 | 18 | TRBD1 | . | CASGTRDRGVLSTDTQYF | TGTGCTAGTGGAACCCGGGACAGGGGGGTTCTCAGCACAGATACGCAGTATTTT
TRBJ1-1 | TRBV5-6 | 11 | . | . | CASSLYTEAFF | TGTGCCAGCAGCTTGTACACTGAAGCTTTCTTT
TRBJ1-4 | TRBV14 | 14 | . | . | CASTTPERAEKLFF | TGTGCCAGCACCACACCGGAGAGAGCTGAAAAACTGTTTTTT
TRBJ1-5 | TRBV30 | 12 | . | . | CAVNRGNQPQHF | TGTGCGGTCAATCGGGGCAATCAGCCCCAGCATTTT
TRBJ1-6 | TRBV6-2/TRBV6-3 | 13 | . | . | CASSWGADSPLHF | TGTGCCAGCAGCTGGGGGGCCGATTCACCCCTCCACTTT
TRBJ2-7 | TRBV7-8 | 13 | . | . | CASSSGRIYEQYF | TGTGCCAGCAGCTCGGGACGGATCTACGAGCAGTACTTC
TRBJ1-6 | TRBV4-1 | 16 | . | . | CASSNPRILMNSPLHF | TGCGCCAGCAGCAATCCCCGCATCCTAATGAATTCACCCCTCCACTTT
TRBJ1-5 | TRBV27 | 15 | TRBD1 | . | CASSSQGNYNQPQHF | TGTGCCAGCAGTTCACAGGGGAATTACAATCAGCCCCAGCATTTT
TRBJ1-3 | TRBV7-9 | 14 | . | . | CASSFSVPGNTIYF | TGTGCCAGCAGCTTCTCAGTGCCTGGAAACACCATATATTTT
TRBJ1-5 | TRBV6-1 | 16 | TRBD1 | . | CASSEGGTGGRQPQHF | TGTGCCAGCAGTGAAGGGGGGACAGGGGGCCGGCAGCCCCAGCATTTT
TRBJ2-3 | TRBV5-1 | 13 | . | . | CASSLMGLDTQYF | TGCGCCAGCAGCTTGATGGGGCTAGATACGCAGTATTTT
TRBJ2-7 | TRBV7-2 | 17 | TRBD2 | . | CASSLVGTSGGAHEQYF | TGTGCCAGCAGCTTAGTAGGGACTAGCGGGGGGGCCCACGAGCAGTACTTC
TRBJ2-3 | TRBV2 | 15 | TRBD1 | . | CASREGTGRADTQYF | TGTGCCAGCAGGGAGGGGACAGGGCGGGCAGATACGCAGTATTTT
TRBJ1-2 | TRBV5-4 | 14 | . | . | CASTTSGSPWGYTF | TGTGCCAGCACCACGTCGGGGTCCCCGTGGGGCTACACCTTC
TRBJ2-2 | TRBV18 | 16 | . | few | CASSPKKAMNTGELFF | TGTGCCAGCTCCCCTAAAAAGGCGATGAACACCGGGGAGCTGTTTTTT
TRBJ1-2 | TRBV6-1 | 14 | . | . | CASSDPGPQYGYTF | TGTGCCAGCAGTGACCCGGGTCCTCAATATGGCTACACCTTC
TRBJ2-4 | TRBV5-5 | 15 | . | once | CASSLEPVAKNIQYF | TGTGCCAGCAGCTTGGAACCGGTAGCCAAAAACATTCAGTACTTC
TRBJ1-2 | TRBV9 | 16 | TRBD1 | . | CASSVDAGTGTYGYTF | TGTGCCAGCAGCGTAGACGCTGGGACAGGAACTTATGGCTACACCTTC